Following are 18 T cell receptor beta chains from one sample sequenced in a study of blood T cells in healthy people across ages. A second PCR, run for about 7 to 11 cycles, used a sample-barcoded 5' primer plus a J-beta primer mix. TCRdb ran MiXCR on the 5' RACE reads and lists one entry per CDR3 protein. The table shows over 1,300,000 distinct CDR3 sequences, with around 59% occurring only once. Sample: blood. The receptor set was obtained from a man younger than 35 in good health.

Comments on this clonotype: One end of the junction varies from germline; a read error may be responsible. The chain recombines TRBV24-1 with TRBJ2-5; D is undetermined. Germline-derived CDR1 and CDR2 are KGHDR and SFDVKD. The CDR3 is 13 amino acids. The CDR3 sequence is CATSDLGKEAQYF. In DNA form, the CDR3 reads TGTGCCACCAGTGATTTGGGAAAAGAGGCCCAGTACTTC.

The chain combines TRBV11-3 with TRBJ2-1; TRBD2 might be the D (6 bases). Trimming took off 4 bases at V and 7 bases at J, with 17 bases between the two ends. The CDR3 sequence is 15 residues long. Germline-derived CDR1 and CDR2 are SGHNT and YENEEA. In nucleotides, the CDR3 is TGTGCCAGCAGCTCCGTTCGGGGCGGGGTTAATGAGCAGTTCTTC. It is translated as CASSSVRGGVNEQFF.

The V call is TRBV11-2, the J call TRBJ2-3, with TRBD2 matching 9 bases. J lost 4 bases, V lost 3 bases, and 8 bases had no gene match. This CDR3 has 16 residues. Germline CDR1 reads SGHAT; CDR2 reads FQNNGV. For the CDR3, the DNA is TGTGCCAGCAGCTTTGGGGGCGGGGGGGCATCAGATACGCAGTATTTT. It specifies CASSFGGGGASDTQYF.

This chain joins TRBV12-3 or TRBV12-4 and TRBJ1-6; no definite D call. The germline V and J ends were trimmed by 0 bases and 9 bases, with 12 bases remaining between them. The CDR3 contains 15 residues. The CDR3 is CASSLARRRGSPLHF. In nucleotides, the CDR3 is TGTGCCAGCAGTTTAGCGCGCAGACGGGGTTCACCCCTCCACTTT.

The chain uses TRBV7-8 and TRBJ1-2; 8 bases match TRBD1. The CDR3 totals 13 residues. Germline V CDR1 and CDR2: SGHVS, FQNEAQ. Trimming removed 4 bases from V and 10 bases from J; junction bases left unmatched: 8. The CDR3 bases are TGTGCCAGCAGCTCAATGGACAGGGCTCCCTACACCTTC. It codes for CASSSMDRAPYTF.

This chain connects TRBV2 to TRBJ2-7; 7 positions agree with TRBD2. The CDR3 runs 16 residues. The junction had 8 bases not matched to a gene; V was cut back by 3 bases and J by 0 bases. The germline CDR1 and CDR2 sequences are SNHLY and FYNNEI. CDR3 residues: CASSDGRSGVSYEQYF. The DNA of the CDR3 is TGTGCCAGCAGTGATGGCCGGAGCGGGGTCTCCTACGAGCAGTACTTC. Full variable domain (outside the CDR3, taken from reference TRBV2 and TRBJ2-7): EPEVTQTPSHQVTQMGQEVILRCVPISNHLYFYWYRQILGQKVEFLVSFYNNEISEKSEIFDDQFSVERPDGSNFTLKIRSTKLEDSAMYFCASSDGRSGVSYEQYFGPGTRLTVT.

The table lists this clonotype with a few counts. This chain joins TRBV5-1 and TRBJ2-1, with 8 bases lining up with TRBD2. The germline CDR1 and CDR2 sequences are SGHRS and YFSETQ. V was clipped by 1 base and J by 9 bases; unmatched bases: 3. CDR3 length: 13 amino acids. CDR3 amino acids: CASSLTSGGEQFF. The DNA of the CDR3 is TGCGCCAGCAGCTTGACTAGCGGCGGTGAGCAGTTCTTC.

This clonotype was picked up a small number of times. The V gene is TRBV29-1, the J gene TRBJ1-1; tentative D call: TRBD1 (6 bases). The CDR3 is 14 residues long. Deletions cut 3 bases from V and 1 base from J, with 12 bases between. CDR1 SQVTM and CDR2 ANQGSEA come from the germline V gene. CDR3 nucleotides: TGCAGCGTTGAGGGCGGACAGCGGAACACTGAAGCTTTCTTT. It is translated as CSVEGGQRNTEAFF.

The V and J genes are TRBV11-1 and TRBJ2-7, with 7 positions matching TRBD2. This CDR3 is built from 16 residues. The J segment lost 2 bases and the V segment lost 4 bases, leaving 11 bases of the junction unmatched. Per germline, CDR1 SGHAT and CDR2 FQDESV (reference sequence). The CDR3 spells CASSSLGASGTYEQYF. CDR3 sequence (DNA): TGTGCCAGCAGCTCATTAGGGGCTAGCGGCACCTACGAGCAGTACTTC.

J is TRBJ2-3 and V is TRBV20-1, with TRBD2 matching over 8 bases. Per the germline V gene, CDR1 is DFQATT and CDR2 is SNEGSKA (reference sequence). The CDR3 runs 17 residues. The V and J ends lost 0 bases and 2 bases, in that order; junction bases with no gene match: 10. CDR3 sequence (DNA): TGCAGTGCTAGAGATATGGGAGTAGCGGGGACCACAGATACGCAGTATTTT. This sequence encodes CSARDMGVAGTTDTQYF.

The chain carries TRBV4-3 and TRBJ2-6, with D possibly TRBD1 on 5 matching bases. The V end was cut by 1 base, the J end by 3 bases, with 10 bases between. Germline lookup yields CDR1 LGHNA and CDR2 YSLEER. The CDR3 sequence is 16 residues long. CDR3 in DNA: TGCGCCAGCAGCCAAGCCCAGGGCGATGGGGCCAACGTCCTGACTTTC. Residues: CASSQAQGDGANVLTF.

V gene TRBV11-2 combines with J gene TRBJ2-1; D could derive from TRBD1 or TRBD2 (5 bases each). The germline V gene encodes CDR1 SGHAT and CDR2 FQNNGV. Trimming cost V 5 bases and J 8 bases, with 16 bases left between them. This CDR3 is 14 amino acids long. In nucleotides, the CDR3 is TGTGCCAGCAGCCCTGACGCCGGGGCATATGAGCAGTTCTTC. Encoded protein: CASSPDAGAYEQFF. The variable domain in full, with the rest retrieved from reference TRBV11-2 and TRBJ2-1, is EAGVAQSPRYKIIEKRQSVAFWCNPISGHATLYWYQQILGQGPKLLIQFQNNGVVDDSQLPKDRFSAERLKGVDSTLKIQPAKLEDSAVYLCASSPDAGAYEQFFGPGTRLTVL.

The CDR3 sequence: CASSLEGTKDEKLFF. The DNA for the CDR3 is TGTGCCAGCAGCTTAGAGGGGACAAAAGATGAAAAACTGTTTTTT. The chain uses TRBV7-9 and TRBJ1-4; tentatively, D is TRBD1 (6 bases). V was shortened by 1 base and J by 6 bases, with 12 bases between the two germline ends. This CDR3 has 15 amino acids. CDR1 is SEHNR and CDR2 is FQNEAQ in the germline V gene (reference sequence).

The genes are TRBV15 and TRBJ1-2, with D hard to call. CDR1 and CDR2 (germline): LNHNV, YYDKDF (reference sequence). The CDR3 has 13 amino acids. V gave up 0 bases and J gave up 8 bases, with 10 bases separating them. CDR3 nucleotides: TGTGCCACCAGCAGAGAGCCCGACTCCGGCTACACCTTC. Translation gives CATSREPDSGYTF.

The rearrangement uses TRBV29-1 and TRBJ2-3, with D perhaps given as TRBD1 or TRBD2 (6 bases each). Germline V gene sequence: CDR1 SQVTM, CDR2 ANQGSEA. V was clipped by 8 bases and J by 3 bases, with 21 bases between them. CDR3 length: 15 residues. The CDR3 reads CSLRGIGGWTDTQYF. The CDR3 coding sequence is TGCAGCCTGAGGGGTATCGGGGGCTGGACAGATACGCAGTATTTT.

The chain combines TRBV6-5 with TRBJ2-7; D call uncertain. The CDR3 has 14 residues. Deletions cut 2 bases from V and 0 bases from J, with 8 bases between. CDR1 is MNHEY, CDR2 SVGAGI, per germline. CDR3 region: CASSYRHYSYEQYF. CDR3 nucleotide sequence: TGTGCCAGCAGTTACAGGCACTACTCCTACGAGCAGTACTTC.

The V gene is TRBV20-1, the J gene TRBJ1-4, with 9 bases identical to TRBD1. Germline V gene data show CDR1 as DFQATT and CDR2 as SNEGSKA (reference sequence). V was clipped by 7 bases and J by 5 bases; unmatched bases: 8. The CDR3 extends over 14 amino acids. DNA of the CDR3: TGCAGTGTTCCCACCGGGACAGGGAATGAAAAACTGTTTTTT. It translates to CSVPTGTGNEKLFF.

The CDR3: CASSFGLDEQFF. The CDR3 DNA follows: TGTGCCAGCAGCTTTGGCCTCGATGAGCAGTTCTTC. The chain recombines TRBV7-9 with TRBJ2-1, with no clear D. CDR1 is SEHNR, CDR2 FQNEAQ, per germline (reference sequence). The V and J ends lost 3 bases and 8 bases respectively, with 8 bases between them. The CDR3 contains 12 residues.